This T cell receptor (beta chain) was obtained from a study of T cells in Graves' hyperthyroidism and ophthalmopathy. Regions amplified from RNA transcripts were the TCR beta CDR3 regions. With the HTBI primer set, the TCR CDR3 went through a first round of RT-PCR. Each CDR3 protein is one row after TCRdb ran MiXCR on the multiplex PCR reads. The repertoire holds a few hundred thousand distinct CDR3 sequences, with about 43% as singletons. At least ten counts were recorded for this clonotype. Germline V gene data show CDR1 as SGHTA and CDR2 as FQGNSA. CDR3 length equals 15 residues. The V end lost 5 bases, the J end lost 0 bases, and 14 bases lay between the germline ends. Patients with uncontrolled infections, other autoimmune diseases, pregnancy or lactation were excluded. Diagnosis relied on clinical symptoms, serum thyroxine and TRAb, thyroid ultrasound and orbital computed tomography.

V gene TRBV7-2 combines with J gene TRBJ2-7, with TRBD1 as a possible D gene (5 bases). The source material was peripheral blood or thyroid tissue (not recorded which). The clonotype comes from an adult woman with Graves' disease, either hyperthyroidism or ophthalmopathy (not recorded which). CDR3 protein: CASSPNSRDSYEQYF. The CDR3 DNA reads TGTGCCAGCAGCCCGAATAGCAGGGACTCCTACGAGCAGTACTTC. The variable domain in full, with the rest retrieved from reference TRBV7-2 and TRBJ2-7, is GAGVSQSPSNKVTEKGKDVELRCDPISGHTALYWYRQSLGQGLEFLIYFQGNSAPDKSGLPSDRFSAERTGGSVSTLTIQRTQQEDSAVYLCASSPNSRDSYEQYFGPGTRLTVT.